This is a list of T cell receptor beta chains from one sample in a study of cytomegalovirus exposure and HLA in healthy donors. Profiled with immunoSEQ multiplex PCR; TCRdb holds only in-frame clones, not every one. Of under 250,000 clones listed, around 77% are singletons. The sequencing sample was made of PBMCs. The source of these receptors is a woman in her twenties or thirties in good health and CMV-seronegative. The CDR3 runs from the conserved cysteine through the conserved F or W. D genes are given only for firm matches. Only some rows state a clone size, as once, few, many or a class for expanded clones.

>TRBJ2-1|NA|15|TRBD2|TRBV11-2
CASSPTSGAYNEQFF
TGTGCCAGCAGCCCTACTAGCGGGGCCTACAATGAGCAGTTCTTC
>TRBJ2-2|few|13|TRBD1|TRBV18
CASHQGAAGELFF
TGTGCCAGCCATCAGGGGGCGGCCGGGGAGCTGTTTTTT
>TRBJ2-3|NA|14|NA|TRBV7-3
CASSSQRVTDTQYF
TGTGCCAGCAGCTCTCAGCGGGTCACAGATACGCAGTATTTT
>TRBJ1-1|NA|12|NA|TRBV30
CAWSVLYTEAFF
TGTGCCTGGAGTGTACTGTACACTGAAGCTTTCTTT
>TRBJ2-4|NA|16|TRBD1|TRBV7-9
CASSLTGTGGLMVEYF
TGTGCCAGCAGCTTAACTGGGACAGGGGGCCTCATGGTGGAGTACTTC
>TRBJ1-2|NA|14|NA|TRBV18
CASSLTETLSGYTF
TGTGCCAGCTCACTTACAGAGACCTTATCCGGCTACACCTTC
>TRBJ2-5|NA|17|TRBD2|TRBV5-5
CASSPGTSGGSQETQYF
TGTGCCAGCAGCCCGGGGACTAGCGGGGGGTCCCAAGAGACCCAGTACTTC
>TRBJ2-5|NA|16|TRBD1|TRBV19
CASTDRGGRSGETQYF
TGTGCCAGTACGGACAGGGGCGGGCGTTCGGGAGAGACCCAGTACTTC
>TRBJ1-2|NA|13|NA|TRBV10-1
CASSEWREGGYTF
TGCGCCAGCAGTGAGTGGAGGGAGGGTGGCTACACCTTC
>TRBJ2-5|NA|13|NA|TRBV30
CAWSVQEQETQYF
TGTGCCTGGAGTGTACAGGAACAAGAGACCCAGTACTTC
>TRBJ2-2|NA|14|TRBD1|TRBV5-4
CASSTPGGTGELFF
TGTGCCAGCAGTACCCCAGGGGGAACCGGGGAGCTGTTTTTT
>TRBJ2-3|once|15|NA|TRBV7-2
CASSSGHGRTDTQYF
TGTGCCAGCAGCTCAGGACATGGACGCACAGATACGCAGTATTTT
>TRBJ2-3|NA|14|NA|TRBV19
CASRTSGYADTQYF
TGTGCCAGTAGGACCTCGGGGTACGCAGATACGCAGTATTTT
>TRBJ2-7|NA|14|TRBD1|TRBV5-5
CASSWGQGGYEQYF
TGTGCCAGCAGCTGGGGACAGGGGGGCTACGAGCAGTACTTC
>TRBJ2-1|once|17|TRBD2|TRBV7-6
CASSRDPAGGSYNEQFF
TGTGCCAGCAGCCGCGACCCGGCGGGAGGGTCCTACAATGAGCAGTTCTTC
>TRBJ2-7|NA|12|TRBD2|TRBV10-1
CAIRNGGYEQYF
TGCGCCATTAGAAACGGGGGGTACGAGCAGTACTTC
>TRBJ2-7|once|11|NA|TRBV6-5
CASNHGYEQYF
TGTGCCAGCAATCACGGCTACGAGCAGTACTTC
>TRBJ2-7|once|16|TRBD2|TRBV27
CASRPIGLAGDGEQYF
TGTGCCAGCAGACCCATCGGACTAGCGGGAGACGGCGAGCAGTACTTC
>TRBJ2-4|NA|15|TRBD2|TRBV5-1
CASSLREGQGNIQYF
TGCGCCAGCAGCTTGCGGGAGGGGCAGGGAAACATTCAGTACTTC
>TRBJ2-3|NA|16|TRBD2|TRBV27
CASRVRLAGRTDTQYF
TGTGCCAGCAGAGTTCGACTAGCGGGAAGGACAGATACGCAGTATTTT
>TRBJ2-5|NA|12|NA|TRBV6-6
CASSLSEETQYF
TGTGCCAGCAGTCTGTCAGAAGAGACCCAGTACTTC